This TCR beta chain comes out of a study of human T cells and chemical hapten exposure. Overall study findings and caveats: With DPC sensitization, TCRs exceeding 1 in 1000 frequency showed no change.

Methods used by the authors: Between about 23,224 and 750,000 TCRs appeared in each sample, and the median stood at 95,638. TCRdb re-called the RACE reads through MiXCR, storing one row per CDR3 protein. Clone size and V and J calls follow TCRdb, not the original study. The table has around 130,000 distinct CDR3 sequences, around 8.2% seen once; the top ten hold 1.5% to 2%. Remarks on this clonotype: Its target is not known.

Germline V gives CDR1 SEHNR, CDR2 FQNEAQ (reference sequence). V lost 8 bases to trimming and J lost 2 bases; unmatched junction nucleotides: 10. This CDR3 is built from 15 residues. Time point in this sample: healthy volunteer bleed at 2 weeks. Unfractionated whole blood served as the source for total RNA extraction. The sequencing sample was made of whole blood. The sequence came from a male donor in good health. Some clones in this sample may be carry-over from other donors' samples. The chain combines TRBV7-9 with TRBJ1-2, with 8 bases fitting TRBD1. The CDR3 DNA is TGTGCCAGCCTAATAGCACAGGGGGGGAACTATGGCTACACCTTC. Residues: CASLIAQGGNYGYTF.